This record looks at one TCR beta chain sequence and its context. The CDR3 is 14 residues long. V lost 3 bases to trimming and J lost 0 bases, with 9 bases between them. Germline assignment: CDR1 MNHEY and CDR2 SMNVEV (reference sequence). The data derive from a study of blood T cell repertoires in COVID-19. About the study: The analysed material was cDNA or gDNA that came from T cells, B-cell-depleted T cells, or PBMCs.

In the original workflow: Researchers report that nucleated cell counts were estimated from reference gene primer amplification. Libraries were prepared by immunoSEQ multiplex PCR; TCRdb keeps only in-frame clonotypes and omits some of them. Clone size and V and J calls were adopted from that table, with D and trimming inferred from the DNA. The data hold a few hundred thousand clones, with more than 85% observed a single time. This chain joins TRBV27 and TRBJ2-7; unclear D gene. The receptor was derived from a man in his sixties with acute or convalescent COVID-19. The specimen sequenced was peripheral blood. The CDR3 spells CASSFHTSSYEQYF. In nucleotides, the CDR3 is TGTGCCAGCAGTTTCCATACCAGCTCCTACGAGCAGTACTTC.